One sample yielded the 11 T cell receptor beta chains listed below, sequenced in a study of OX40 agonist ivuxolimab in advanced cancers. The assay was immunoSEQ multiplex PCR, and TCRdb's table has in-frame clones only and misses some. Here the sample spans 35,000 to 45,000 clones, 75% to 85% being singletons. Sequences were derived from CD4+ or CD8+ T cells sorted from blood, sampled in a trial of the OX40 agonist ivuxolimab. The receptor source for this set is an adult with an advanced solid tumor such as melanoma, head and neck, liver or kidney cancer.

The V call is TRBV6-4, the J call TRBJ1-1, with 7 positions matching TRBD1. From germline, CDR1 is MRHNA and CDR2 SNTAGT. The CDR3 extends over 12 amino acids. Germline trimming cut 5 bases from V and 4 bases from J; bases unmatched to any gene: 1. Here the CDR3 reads CASSQGGTEAFF. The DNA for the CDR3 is TGTGCCAGCAGTCAGGGGGGCACTGAAGCTTTCTTT.

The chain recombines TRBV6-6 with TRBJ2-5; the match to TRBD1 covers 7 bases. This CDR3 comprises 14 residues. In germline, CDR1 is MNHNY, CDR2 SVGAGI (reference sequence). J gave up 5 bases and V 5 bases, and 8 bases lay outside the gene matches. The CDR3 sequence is CASSHQGGWETQYF. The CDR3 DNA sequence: TGTGCCAGCAGTCACCAAGGGGGCTGGGAGACCCAGTACTTC.

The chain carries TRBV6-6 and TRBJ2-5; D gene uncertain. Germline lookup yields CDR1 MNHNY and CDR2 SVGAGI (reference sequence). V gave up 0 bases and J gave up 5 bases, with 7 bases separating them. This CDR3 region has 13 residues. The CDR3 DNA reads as TGTGCCAGCAGTTACTCGATAACGGAGACCCAGTACTTC. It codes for CASSYSITETQYF.

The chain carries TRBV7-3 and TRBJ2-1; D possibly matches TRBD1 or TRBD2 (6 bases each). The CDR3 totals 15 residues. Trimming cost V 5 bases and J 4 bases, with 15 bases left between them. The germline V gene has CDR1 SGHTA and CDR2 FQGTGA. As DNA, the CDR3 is TGTGCCAGCAGCCCCACGGGGGCGGGGTACAATGAGCAGTTCTTC. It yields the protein CASSPTGAGYNEQFF.

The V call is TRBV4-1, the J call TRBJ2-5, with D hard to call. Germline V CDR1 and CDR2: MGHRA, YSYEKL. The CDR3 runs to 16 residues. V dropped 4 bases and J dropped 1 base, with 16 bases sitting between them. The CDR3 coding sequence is TGCGCCAGCAGCCGACGCGAAGAAGGGCTCCAAGAGACCCAGTACTTC. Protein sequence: CASSRREEGLQETQYF.

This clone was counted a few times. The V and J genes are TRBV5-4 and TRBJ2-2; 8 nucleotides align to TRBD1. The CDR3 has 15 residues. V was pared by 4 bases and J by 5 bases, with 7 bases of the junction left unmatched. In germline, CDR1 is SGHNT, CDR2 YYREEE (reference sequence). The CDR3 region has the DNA TGTGCCAGCAGCCAAGCGGACAGGGAAACCGGGGAGCTGTTTTTT. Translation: CASSQADRETGELFF.

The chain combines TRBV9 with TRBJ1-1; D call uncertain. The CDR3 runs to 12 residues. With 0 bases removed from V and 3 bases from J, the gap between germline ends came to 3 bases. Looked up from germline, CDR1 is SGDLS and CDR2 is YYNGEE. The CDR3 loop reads CASSVGDTEAFF. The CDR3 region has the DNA TGTGCCAGCAGCGTAGGGGACACTGAAGCTTTCTTT.

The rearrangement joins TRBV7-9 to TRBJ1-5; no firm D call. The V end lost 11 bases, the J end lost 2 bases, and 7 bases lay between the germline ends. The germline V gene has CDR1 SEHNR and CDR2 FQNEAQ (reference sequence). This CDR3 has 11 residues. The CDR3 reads CAAGGNQPQHF. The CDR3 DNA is TGTGCCGCGGGAGGCAATCAGCCCCAGCATTTT.

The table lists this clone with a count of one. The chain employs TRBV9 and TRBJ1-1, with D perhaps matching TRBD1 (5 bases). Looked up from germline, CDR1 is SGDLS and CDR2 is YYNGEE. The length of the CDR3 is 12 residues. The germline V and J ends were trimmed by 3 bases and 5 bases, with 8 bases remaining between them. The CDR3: CASSASGTEAFF. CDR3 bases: TGTGCCAGCAGCGCGTCAGGGACTGAAGCTTTCTTT.

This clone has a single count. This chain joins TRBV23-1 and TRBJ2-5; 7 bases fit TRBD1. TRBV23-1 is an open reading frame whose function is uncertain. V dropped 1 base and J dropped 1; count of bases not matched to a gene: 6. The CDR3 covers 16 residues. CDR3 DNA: TGCGCCAGCAGTCAATTGGGATCAGGGGGCCAAGAGACCCAGTACTTC. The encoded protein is CASSQLGSGGQETQYF.

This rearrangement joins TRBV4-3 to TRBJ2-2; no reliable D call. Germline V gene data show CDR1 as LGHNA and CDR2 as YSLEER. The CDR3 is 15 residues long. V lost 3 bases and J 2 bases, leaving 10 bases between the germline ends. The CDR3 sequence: CASSHLQDNTGELFF. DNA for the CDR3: TGCGCCAGCAGCCATCTTCAGGACAACACCGGGGAGCTGTTTTTT.